This T cell receptor beta chain derives from a study of OX40 agonist ivuxolimab in advanced cancers. Study as a whole: Ivuxolimab, an agonistic anti-OX40 (CD134) antibody, was given to patients. Checkpoint inhibitors had been given previously to 40% of patients. General study results and limits: Circulating CD4+ and CD8+ T cells showed clonal expansion by week 6 at 0.1 to 3.0 mg/kg. In general, CD8+ T cells held more expanded clones than CD4+ did, on average.

TCRdb's copy holds only in-frame clones and misses some; the assay was immunoSEQ multiplex PCR. The table lists tens of thousands of clones, about 87% of them singletons. The CDR3 is 16 residues long. CDR1 is LGHNA and CDR2 is YNFKEQ in the germline V gene. The ends lost 2 bases at V and 8 bases at J; junction bases unmatched: 9. Comment on this clone: Its antigen is currently unknown.

The rearrangement links TRBV4-2 to TRBJ1-4, with 9 bases aligning to TRBD1. This TCR came from an adult with an advanced solid tumor such as melanoma, head and neck, liver or kidney cancer. The source material was CD4+ or CD8+ T cells sorted from blood, sampled in a trial of the OX40 agonist ivuxolimab. Here the CDR3 DNA reads TGTGCCAGCAGCCAAACCCAACAGGGGGCGGGCGAAAAACTGTTTTTT. Encoded protein: CASSQTQQGAGEKLFF.